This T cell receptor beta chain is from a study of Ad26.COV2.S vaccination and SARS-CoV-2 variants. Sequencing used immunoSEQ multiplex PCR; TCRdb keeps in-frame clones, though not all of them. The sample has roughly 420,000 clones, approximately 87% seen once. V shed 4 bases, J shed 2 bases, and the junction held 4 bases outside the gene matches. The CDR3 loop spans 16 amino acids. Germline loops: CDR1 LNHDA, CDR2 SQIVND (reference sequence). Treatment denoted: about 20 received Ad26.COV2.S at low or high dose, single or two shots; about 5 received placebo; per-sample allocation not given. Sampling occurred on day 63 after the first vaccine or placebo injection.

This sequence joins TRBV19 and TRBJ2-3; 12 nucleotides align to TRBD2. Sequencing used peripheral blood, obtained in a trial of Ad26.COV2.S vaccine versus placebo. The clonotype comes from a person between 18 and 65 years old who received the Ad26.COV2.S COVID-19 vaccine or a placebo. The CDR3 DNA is TGTGCCAGTAGTAGGACTAGCGGGGCTAACACAGATACGCAGTATTTT. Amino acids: CASSRTSGANTDTQYF. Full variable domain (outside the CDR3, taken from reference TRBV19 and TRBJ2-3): DGGITQSPKYLFRKEGQNVTLSCEQNLNHDAMYWYRQDPGQGLRLIYYSQIVNDFQKGDIAEGYSVSREKKESFPLTVTSAQKNPTAFYLCASSRTSGANTDTQYFGPGTRLTVL.